The entry that follows covers one TCR beta chain sequence. The DNA is left out, because the CDR3 cannot be placed on it with certainty; the CDR3 is given as TCRdb lists it. Clinical history reported by participants formed the basis on which cohorts were assigned. Sequencing was performed with immunoSEQ multiplex PCR; in TCRdb, only in-frame clones are kept and a portion is missing. The sample yields roughly 500,000 clones, around nine tenths seen once. The data derive from a study of blood T cell repertoires in COVID-19. CDR1 and CDR2 (germline): SGHTA, FQGNSA. 15 amino acids form the CDR3, both terminal residues included.

The chain employs TRBV7-2 and TRBJ1-3; the table assigns TRBD1, which was not confirmed against the DNA. This receptor was taken from a woman aged 40 to 50 who had recovered from COVID-19. Sequencing was carried out using PBMCs or T cells enriched from blood (not recorded which). CDR3 residues: CASSFLWDRGNTIYF.